Given below is one T cell receptor (beta chain) in context. The data were obtained in a study of blood T cells in healthy people across ages. V was pared by 4 bases and J by 2 bases, with 12 bases between. The CDR3 has 15 amino acids. A second about 6 to 12 cycle PCR used barcoded and J-beta primers. TCRdb re-called the 5' RACE reads with MiXCR, one entry per CDR3 protein. The data show 450,000 to 600,000 distinct CDR3 sequences, roughly a quarter seen once. These sequences were also reported in another study, on T cells of mothers and their children. As that study records: When mothers and children were related, their normalized repertoire overlap, which was always slightly higher, did not differ significantly from that of unrelated pairs.

Sequenced material: blood. The source of this sequence is a boy aged 2 to 9 in good health. The genes are TRBV12-3 or TRBV12-4 and TRBJ2-1, with D hard to call. The CDR3 is CASSSPRQTYNEQFF. CDR3 bases: TGTGCCAGCAGTTCACCCCGGCAGACCTACAATGAGCAGTTCTTC.